The 12 T cell receptor beta chains listed next were all sequenced from one sample in a study of graft-versus-host responses after intestinal transplantation (dated by TCRdb to about 2021). Their antigen targets remain unknown. What the time point label conveys for this sample: cells obtained before transplantation from donor or recipient. Library generation was performed with the immunoSEQ multiplex PCR assay. The immuneACCESS repertoire file appears here via TCRdb, limited to in-frame rearrangements. These files lack a portion of the clones; in checked studies, under half of the deficit traces to unresolved V genes, and the cause of the others is not known. This sample is represented by fewer than 85,000 clones; nearly 85% of them were singletons. The leading ten clones occupy about 0.4% of the sample. This material consisted of unstimulated CD4+ T cells sorted from spleen or lymph node cells, taken before transplant. The receptor source for this set is a human donor who was the organ donor for an intestinal transplant.

The gene calls are TRBV19 and TRBJ2-4; 8 nucleotides align to TRBD1. Germline V CDR1 and CDR2: LNHDA, SQIVND (reference sequence). The V and J ends lost 7 bases and 6 bases, in that order; junction bases with no gene match: 8. The CDR3 consists of 14 residues. CDR3 loop: CASIGGQGGNIQYF. CDR3 nucleotides: TGTGCCAGTATCGGAGGACAGGGAGGAAACATTCAGTACTTC.

This rearrangement joins TRBV29-1 to TRBJ1-1; perhaps TRBD1 as D (5 bases). Germline CDR1 SQVTM, CDR2 ANQGSEA. The CDR3 sequence is 14 residues long. Trimming left V 7 bases short and J 5 bases short, with 20 bases between. The CDR3 DNA sequence: TGCAGCGCAGGATCCGGGACTTTGCGGACTGAAGCTTTCTTT. Translated: CSAGSGTLRTEAFF.

This chain connects TRBV19 to TRBJ1-4; 8 bases are shared with TRBD1. The length of the CDR3 is 19 residues. Trimming took 5 bases from V and 0 from J; bases not matched to a gene: 14. CDR1 and CDR2 (germline): LNHDA, SQIVND (reference sequence). As DNA, the CDR3 is TGTGCCAGTAGTGAAACCGGGACAGGCGGTCTTACAACTAATGAAAAACTGTTTTTT. Amino acids: CASSETGTGGLTTNEKLFF.

This clone was seen more than once but under ten times. The chain carries TRBV7-2 and TRBJ1-2; no reliable D call. This CDR3 is built from 13 residues. The germline gives CDR1 SGHTA, CDR2 FQGNSA. V shed 2 bases and J shed 4 bases, with 8 bases lying between them. In DNA, the CDR3 is TGTGCCAGCAGCTTATCCACTTTCTATGGCTACACCTTC. Protein product: CASSLSTFYGYTF. The whole variable domain, remainder taken from reference TRBV7-2 and TRBJ1-2, is GAGVSQSPSNKVTEKGKDVELRCDPISGHTALYWYRQSLGQGLEFLIYFQGNSAPDKSGLPSDRFSAERTGGSVSTLTIQRTQQEDSAVYLCASSLSTFYGYTFGSGTRLTVV.

This clone was detected a few times. The gene calls are TRBV21-1 and TRBJ1-2. TRBV21-1 is classified as a pseudogene. CDR3 length: 16 amino acids. The CDR3 DNA sequence: TGTGCCAGCAGCAAAGGATGGAGGGAACGAGGCTATGGCTACACCTTC. Protein sequence: CASSKGWRERGYGYTF.

This clone occurred once. Other DNA sequences in this sample translate to the same CDR3. The chain has TRBV19 and TRBJ2-2, with D unclear. The V gene's germline CDR1 is LNHDA and CDR2 SQIVND (reference sequence). Trimming stripped 5 bases from V and 1 base from J, with 11 bases between. The CDR3 totals 15 residues. The CDR3 DNA sequence: TGTGCCAGTAGTGCGGTTGGCCAGAACACCGGGGAGCTGTTTTTT. Translated: CASSAVGQNTGELFF.

The V gene is TRBV29-1, the J gene TRBJ1-2; 10 bases are a match to TRBD1. V was pared by 5 bases and J by 7 bases, with 10 bases of the junction left unmatched. This CDR3 contains 14 residues. Germline V gene lookup returns CDR1 SQVTM and CDR2 ANQGSEA. The CDR3 sequence: CSVRTGGSLSGYTF. The CDR3 DNA reads TGCAGCGTTCGGACAGGGGGATCTCTAAGTGGCTACACCTTC.

This clone appeared a few times. This chain joins TRBV5-1 and TRBJ1-4, with 8 bases aligning to TRBD1. Germline V gene data show CDR1 as SGHRS and CDR2 as YFSETQ. Trimming took 2 bases from V and 6 from J; bases not matched to a gene: 3. The CDR3 has 14 residues. CDR3 nucleotides: TGCGCCAGCAGCTTCAACAGGGGGGATGAAAAACTGTTTTTT. Its translation: CASSFNRGDEKLFF.

The DNA for the CDR3 is TGTGCCAGCGGATCCAGCGGGGGTTACAATGAGCAGTTCTTC. Protein: CASGSSGGYNEQFF. The rearrangement uses TRBV2 and TRBJ2-1, with 8 bases aligning to TRBD2. The trim removed 8 bases at V and 4 bases at J, leaving 7 bases unmatched. CDR1 and CDR2 from the germline V gene are SNHLY and FYNNEI. The CDR3 length is 14 residues.

The chain combines TRBV28 with TRBJ1-1; 9 bases line up with TRBD1. Losses at the gene ends were 7 bases for V and 0 bases for J; bases not matched to a gene: 3. This CDR3 region has 14 residues. Per germline, CDR1 MDHEN and CDR2 SYDVKM. The CDR3 region is CASTTGGMNTEAFF. CDR3 in DNA: TGTGCCAGCACGACAGGGGGGATGAACACTGAAGCTTTCTTT.

This clone has a single count. This chain joins TRBV7-6 and TRBJ1-6; no firm D call. Trimming left V 2 bases short and J 10 bases short, with 15 bases between. The CDR3 sequence is 15 residues long. Germline V CDR1 and CDR2: SGHVS, FNYEAQ. CDR3: CASSLQASSGSPLHF. CDR3 sequence (DNA): TGTGCCAGCAGCTTACAGGCCTCCTCCGGCTCACCCCTCCACTTT. Drawing the rest from reference TRBV7-6 and TRBJ1-6, the complete variable domain is GAGVSQSPRYKVTKRGQDVALRCDPISGHVSLYWYRQALGQGPEFLTYFNYEAQQDKSGLPNDRFSAERPEGSISTLTIQRTEQRDSAMYRCASSLQASSGSPLHFGNGTRLTVT.

V and J are TRBV25-1 and TRBJ2-3, with 12 bases fitting TRBD2. The V gene's germline CDR1 is MGHDK and CDR2 SYGVNS. The V and J ends lost 8 bases and 0 bases, in that order; junction bases with no gene match: 0. The length of the CDR3 is 14 residues. For the CDR3, the DNA is TGTGCCAGCGGACTAGCGGGGAGCACAGATACGCAGTATTTT. It encodes CASGLAGSTDTQYF.